Each of the 12 T cell receptor beta chains below was sequenced from the same sample in a study of OX40 agonist ivuxolimab in advanced cancers. TCRdb keeps only in-frame clones here, not all; method: immunoSEQ multiplex PCR. The top ten clones hold 8.5% to 10% of a sample with approximately 40,000 clones, about 90% of them seen once. This material consisted of CD4+ or CD8+ T cells sorted from blood, taken in a trial of the OX40 agonist ivuxolimab. The receptors come from an adult with an advanced solid tumor such as melanoma, head and neck, liver or kidney cancer.

The gene calls are TRBV11-2 and TRBJ2-1; D gene unclear. Germline-derived CDR1 and CDR2 are SGHAT and FQNNGV. The CDR3 runs 14 residues. Trimming took off 0 bases at V and 7 bases at J, with 10 bases between the two ends. CDR3 DNA sequence: TGTGCCAGCAGCTTAGAGGCTGGCTCGAATGAGCAGTTCTTC. Protein product: CASSLEAGSNEQFF.

This rearrangement joins TRBV9 to TRBJ2-3; D not resolved. The CDR3 loop spans 13 amino acids. The germline gives CDR1 SGDLS, CDR2 YYNGEE. Trimming stripped 4 bases from V and 2 bases from J, with 8 bases between. CDR3: CASSYLLTDTQYF. The CDR3 DNA sequence: TGTGCCAGCAGCTACCTCCTCACAGATACGCAGTATTTT.

The CDR3 sequence is CASSHRRGTEAFF. CDR3 DNA: TGTGCCAGCAGCCACCGGAGGGGAACTGAAGCTTTCTTT. The J gene is TRBJ1-1, the V gene TRBV13; possibly TRBD1 for D (5 bases). The CDR3 loop spans 13 amino acids. Trimming removed 5 bases from V and 5 bases from J, with 12 bases in between. CDR1 and CDR2 from the germline V gene are PRHDT and FYEKMQ (reference sequence).

V and J are TRBV6-5 and TRBJ1-6; 7 positions agree with TRBD1. CDR1 and CDR2 from the germline V gene are MNHEY and SVGAGI. The CDR3 length is 14 residues. V was clipped by 4 bases and J by 5 bases; unmatched bases: 2. The CDR3 sequence: CASSWDRDNSPLHF. CDR3 sequence (DNA): TGTGCCAGCAGTTGGGACAGAGATAATTCACCCCTCCACTTT.

The J gene is TRBJ1-5, the V gene TRBV5-6; D remains unclear. This CDR3 region has 13 residues. V gave up 3 bases and J gave up 0 bases, with 4 bases separating them. Germline V gives CDR1 SGHDT, CDR2 YYEEEE. CDR3 loop: CASSYHSNQPQHF. DNA for the CDR3: TGTGCCAGCAGCTACCATAGCAATCAGCCCCAGCATTTT.

J is TRBJ2-3 and V is TRBV5-6; D is unclear. The V end was cut by 2 bases, the J end by 4 bases, with 8 bases between. The V gene's germline CDR1 is SGHDT and CDR2 YYEEEE. The CDR3 length is 13 residues. The CDR3 protein is CASSFGLSDTQYF. The CDR3 DNA follows: TGTGCCAGCAGCTTCGGCCTTTCAGATACGCAGTATTTT.

The chain has TRBV5-1 and TRBJ2-6, with 9 bases matching TRBD1. Germline CDR1 is SGHRS and CDR2 is YFSETQ. The CDR3 runs to 18 residues. J was trimmed by 0 bases and V by 0 bases; bases with no gene match: 4. The CDR3 DNA reads as TGCGCCAGCAGCTTGGTCGACAGGGGGTCCTCTGGGGCCAACGTCCTGACTTTC. It specifies CASSLVDRGSSGANVLTF.

V usage is TRBV6-5 and J usage is TRBJ2-2; no reliable D call. Per the germline V gene, CDR1 is MNHEY and CDR2 is SVGAGI. V was shortened by 2 bases and J by 4 bases, with 5 bases between the two germline ends. The CDR3 has 13 residues. DNA for the CDR3: TGTGCCAGCAGTTACCACTTCACCGGGGAGCTGTTTTTT. It codes for CASSYHFTGELFF.

The chain is built from TRBV27 and TRBJ2-1, with unresolved D. This CDR3 has 13 amino acids. Deletions cut 5 bases from V and 8 bases from J, with 13 bases between. Germline V gene lookup returns CDR1 MNHEY and CDR2 SMNVEV (reference sequence). The DNA for the CDR3 is TGTGCCAGCAGTCCCCCTGGGTCTGATGAGCAGTTCTTC. Translating gives CASSPPGSDEQFF.

This rearrangement joins TRBV11-2 to TRBJ1-1; D ambiguous. The CDR3 runs to 18 residues. Looked up from germline, CDR1 is SGHAT and CDR2 is FQNNGV. Deletions cut 0 bases from V and 4 bases from J, with 21 bases between. CDR3 coding DNA: TGTGCCAGCAGCTTAGATCAAGGATTGTACGGAGAGCTCACTGAAGCTTTCTTT. Translated: CASSLDQGLYGELTEAFF.

The rearrangement joins TRBV2 to TRBJ2-1; 7 bases align to TRBD2. V lost 8 bases, J lost 4 bases, and 11 bases stayed unmatched. The CDR3 has 15 residues. CDR1 is SNHLY, CDR2 FYNNEI, per germline. In nucleotides, the CDR3 is TGTGCCAGCCCCCTTCGGGAAGCGGGGTACAATGAGCAGTTCTTC. Translating it yields CASPLREAGYNEQFF. Combining the CDR3 with reference TRBV2 and TRBJ2-1 gives the whole variable domain EPEVTQTPSHQVTQMGQEVILRCVPISNHLYFYWYRQILGQKVEFLVSFYNNEISEKSEIFDDQFSVERPDGSNFTLKIRSTKLEDSAMYFCASPLREAGYNEQFFGPGTRLTVL.

The CDR3 nucleotides are TGTGCCAGCAGCTTAGGGTCTGGCAGGAATCAGCCCCAGCATTTT. Its protein is CASSLGSGRNQPQHF. This chain uses TRBV13 with TRBJ1-5; D not resolved. V was shortened by 0 bases and J by 4 bases, with 10 bases between the two germline ends. CDR3 length: 15 amino acids. Per germline, CDR1 PRHDT and CDR2 FYEKMQ (reference sequence).